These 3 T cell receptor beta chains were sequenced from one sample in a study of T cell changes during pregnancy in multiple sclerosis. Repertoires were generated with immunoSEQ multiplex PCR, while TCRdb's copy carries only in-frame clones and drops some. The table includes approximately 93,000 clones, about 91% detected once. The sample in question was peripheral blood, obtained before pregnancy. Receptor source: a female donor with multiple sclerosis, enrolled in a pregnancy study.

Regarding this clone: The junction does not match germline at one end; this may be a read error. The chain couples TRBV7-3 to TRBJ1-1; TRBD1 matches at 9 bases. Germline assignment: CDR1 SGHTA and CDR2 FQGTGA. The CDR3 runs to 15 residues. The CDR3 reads CASSPTGGLKTEAFF. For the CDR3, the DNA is TGTGCCAGCAGCCCGACAGGGGGTTTGAAGACTGAAGCTTTCTTT. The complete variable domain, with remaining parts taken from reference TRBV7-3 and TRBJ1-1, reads GAGVSQTPSNKVTEKGKYVELRCDPISGHTALYWYRQSLGQGPEFLIYFQGTGAADDSGLPNDRFFAVRPEGSVSTLKIQRTERGDSAVYLCASSPTGGLKTEAFFGQGTRLTVV.

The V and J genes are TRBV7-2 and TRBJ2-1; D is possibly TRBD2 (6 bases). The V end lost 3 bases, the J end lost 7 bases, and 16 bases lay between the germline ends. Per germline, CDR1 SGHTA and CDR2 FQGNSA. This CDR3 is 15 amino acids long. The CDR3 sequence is CASSFGGSGKNEQFF. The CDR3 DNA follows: TGTGCCAGCAGCTTCGGGGGTTCGGGTAAGAATGAGCAGTTCTTC.

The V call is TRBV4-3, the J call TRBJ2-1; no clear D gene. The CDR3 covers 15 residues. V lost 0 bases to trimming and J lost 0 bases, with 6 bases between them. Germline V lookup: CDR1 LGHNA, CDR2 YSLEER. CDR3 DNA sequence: TGCGCCAGCAGCCAAGATAGGAGCTCCTACAATGAGCAGTTCTTC. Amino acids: CASSQDRSSYNEQFF.